A selection of T cell receptor beta chains follows, all from one sample in a study of blood T cell repertoires in COVID-19. Assay used: immunoSEQ multiplex PCR; TCRdb lists only in-frame clones, some missing. The data show tens of thousands of clones, 83% seen once. Sequenced sample: peripheral blood. The receptors shown here come from a man aged 50-60 years with COVID-19, enrolled during active disease. Both conserved end residues are part of each CDR3. The D gene is left open where the match is weak. The size of a clone is reported for some rows only, either as once, few or many, or as a class for expanded clones.

TRBD1 | TRBJ2-5 | NA | TRBV28 | CASSFFGTGGLETQYF | TGTGCCAGCAGTTTCTTTGGGACAGGGGGCTTGGAGACCCAGTACTTC
NA | TRBJ1-2 | NA | TRBV27 | CASTKLGAGAYGYTF | TGTGCCAGCACTAAATTGGGGGCGGGGGCTTATGGCTACACCTTC
TRBD1 | TRBJ1-5 | few | TRBV19 | CATRTGGRNQPQHF | TGTGCCACTCGGACAGGGGGTCGCAATCAGCCCCAGCATTTT
NA | TRBJ2-1 | NA | TRBV6-5 | CASSRQYSEQFF | TGTGCCAGCAGTCGACAGTACAGTGAGCAGTTCTTC
TRBD1 | TRBJ2-2 | NA | TRBV6-1 | CASSEPRQGAGELFF | TGTGCCAGCAGTGAACCGAGACAGGGAGCCGGGGAGCTGTTTTTT
NA | TRBJ2-5 | NA | TRBV15 | CATSSREETQYF | TGTGCCACCAGCAGCCGGGAAGAGACCCAGTACTTC
TRBD2 | TRBJ2-1 | NA | TRBV5-1 | CASSARRGEFDEQFF | TGCGCCAGCAGCGCCCGACGGGGGGAATTCGATGAGCAGTTCTTC
NA | TRBJ1-5 | NA | TRBV28 | CASRESKGEGQPQHF | TGTGCCAGCAGAGAAAGTAAAGGGGAGGGTCAGCCCCAGCATTTT
NA | TRBJ2-3 | NA | TRBV5-1 | CASSLFSDTQYF | TGCGCCAGCAGCTTGTTCTCAGATACGCAGTATTTT
NA | TRBJ1-1 | NA | TRBV27 | CASSSLGQHTEAFF | TGTGCCAGCAGTTCTCTCGGACAGCACACTGAAGCTTTCTTT
TRBD2 | TRBJ2-1 | once | TRBV9 | CASSDKLAGGGNEQFF | TGTGCCAGCAGCGATAAGCTAGCGGGAGGAGGCAATGAGCAGTTCTTC
NA | TRBJ1-1 | NA | TRBV2 | CASTLEEDTEAFF | TGTGCCAGCACCCTGGAAGAGGACACTGAAGCTTTCTTT
TRBD1 | TRBJ2-2 | NA | TRBV3-1/TRBV3-2 | CASSQDRGLGGELFF | TGTGCCAGCAGCCAAGACAGGGGGCTTGGCGGGGAGCTGTTTTTT
TRBD1 | TRBJ2-2 | once | TRBV5-8 | CASSRTGAGELFF | TGTGCCAGCAGCCGGACAGGGGCCGGGGAGCTGTTTTTT
TRBD2 | TRBJ2-7 | NA | TRBV7-2 | CASRGSGSLYEQYF | TGTGCCAGCAGGGGTAGCGGGAGTCTATACGAGCAGTACTTC
NA | TRBJ1-1 | NA | TRBV19 | CASLEGTAFF | TGTGCCAGTTTAGAGGGTACAGCTTTCTTT
TRBD2 | TRBJ2-5 | NA | TRBV7-3 | CASSQLAGVGGETQYF | TGTGCCAGCAGTCAACTAGCGGGAGTAGGGGGGGAGACCCAGTACTTC
NA | TRBJ1-5 | NA | TRBV28 | CATSALDRRNQPQHF | TGTGCCACCAGTGCCTTGGACAGACGCAATCAGCCCCAGCATTTT
NA | TRBJ1-6 | NA | TRBV6-5 | CASRYSHGAINSPLHF | TGTGCCAGCAGATACTCTCATGGAGCCATTAATTCACCCCTCCACTTT
NA | TRBJ1-6 | NA | TRBV28 | CASSLRVDSRFSSPLHF | TGTGCCAGCAGTTTAAGGGTGGACAGCCGATTTAGTTCACCCCTCCACTTT
TRBD2 | TRBJ2-2 | NA | TRBV9 | CASSTGTSGRWDTGELFF | TGTGCCAGCAGCACCGGGACTAGCGGGAGGTGGGATACCGGGGAGCTGTTTTTT
NA | TRBJ2-7 | NA | TRBV21-1 | CASSKDARGEQYF | TGTGCCAGCAGCAAAGATGCTAGGGGGGAGCAGTACTTC
NA | TRBJ1-1 | NA | TRBV30 | CAWSGGEGLNTEAFF | TGTGCCTGGAGTGGAGGGGAGGGACTGAACACTGAAGCTTTCTTT
NA | TRBJ1-1 | few | TRBV19 | CASSGRAGAGVAFF | TGTGCCAGTAGCGGGAGGGCCGGGGCCGGCGTGGCTTTCTTT
TRBD2 | TRBJ2-7 | NA | TRBV6-6 | CASSYLSTSGRYEQYF | TGTGCCAGCAGTTACTTATCGACTAGCGGGAGATACGAGCAGTACTTC
NA | TRBJ1-6 | NA | TRBV5-6 | CASSYDLQSPLHF | TGTGCCAGCAGCTATGACTTGCAATCACCCCTCCACTTT
NA | TRBJ2-5 | few | TRBV4-1 | CASSQDRGSETQYF | TGCGCCAGCAGCCAAGACAGGGGCAGTGAGACCCAGTACTTC
TRBD2 | TRBJ2-5 | NA | TRBV7-8 | CAAAPGGQETQYF | TGTGCCGCAGCACCGGGGGGCCAAGAGACCCAGTACTTC
NA | TRBJ2-7 | NA | TRBV9 | CASSVVQGSEQYF | TGTGCCAGCAGCGTAGTGCAGGGTAGCGAGCAGTACTTC
NA | TRBJ2-2 | NA | TRBV7-8 | CASSLGTANTGELFF | TGTGCCAGCAGCTTAGGGACAGCCAACACCGGGGAGCTGTTTTTT
NA | TRBJ2-1 | NA | TRBV11-2 | CASSFRSRIEEQFF | TGTGCCAGCAGCTTTCGGTCTAGGATCGAAGAGCAGTTCTTC
NA | TRBJ2-7 | NA | TRBV6-5 | CAAVGDKPPYEQYF | TGTGCCGCGGTGGGGGACAAGCCACCCTACGAGCAGTACTTC
TRBD2 | TRBJ2-1 | NA | TRBV6-5 | CASSYTASGPYNEQFF | TGTGCCAGCAGTTATACGGCTAGCGGCCCTTACAATGAGCAGTTCTTC
NA | TRBJ2-1 | NA | TRBV12-3/TRBV12-4 | CASGRINEQFF | TGTGCCTCGGGGAGGATTAATGAGCAGTTCTTC
TRBD2 | TRBJ2-7 | NA | TRBV5-1 | CASDEGGSGDEQYF | TGCGCCAGCGACGAGGGCGGGAGCGGCGACGAGCAGTACTTC
TRBD1 | TRBJ1-5 | NA | TRBV7-9 | CASSSATGLNQPQHF | TGTGCCAGCAGCAGCGCGACAGGGCTGAATCAGCCCCAGCATTTT
TRBD1 | TRBJ1-5 | NA | TRBV30 | CAWGTGPNQPQHF | TGTGCCTGGGGGACAGGTCCAAATCAGCCCCAGCATTTT
NA | TRBJ1-5 | once | TRBV19 | CASSIVGARNQPQHF | TGTGCCAGTAGTATAGTGGGGGCCCGCAATCAGCCCCAGCATTTT
NA | TRBJ1-1 | NA | TRBV11-2 | CASSKTQGSGNTEAFF | TGTGCCAGCAGCAAAACCCAGGGTTCGGGGAACACTGAAGCTTTCTTT
NA | TRBJ2-5 | NA | TRBV7-8 | CASCHQGSQETQYF | TGTGCCAGTTGCCATCAGGGTTCCCAAGAGACCCAGTACTTC
NA | TRBJ2-1 | NA | TRBV19 | CASAARGSYNEQFF | TGTGCCAGTGCTGCGCGTGGCTCCTACAATGAGCAGTTCTTC
TRBD2 | TRBJ2-1 | once | TRBV11-2 | CASSLAGGTYNEQFF | TGTGCCAGCAGCTTAGCGGGAGGTACCTACAATGAGCAGTTCTTC
NA | TRBJ2-1 | NA | TRBV3-1/TRBV3-2 | CASSLEGAPYNEQFF | TGTGCCAGCAGCCTCGAAGGAGCTCCCTACAATGAGCAGTTCTTC
TRBD1 | TRBJ2-7 | NA | TRBV7-9 | CASSFRTGSSYEQYF | TGTGCCAGCAGCTTCCGGACAGGGAGCTCCTACGAGCAGTACTTC
TRBD2 | TRBJ2-7 | NA | TRBV7-8 | CASSLELAAYEQYF | TGTGCCAGCAGCTTGGAACTAGCGGCCTACGAGCAGTACTTC
NA | TRBJ2-7 | NA | TRBV7-2 | CASSLARGGAYEQYF | TGTGCCAGCAGCTTAGCGCGAGGGGGGGCCTACGAGCAGTACTTC
TRBD1 | TRBJ2-7 | NA | TRBV6-5 | CASSRDRGSEQYF | TGTGCCAGCAGTCGGGACAGGGGGTCGGAGCAGTACTTC
NA | TRBJ2-1 | NA | TRBV5-4 | CASSPQGSYNEQFF | TGTGCCAGCAGCCCGCAGGGAAGCTACAATGAGCAGTTCTTC
NA | TRBJ2-7 | few | TRBV4-2 | CASSQDRRDEQYF | TGTGCCAGCAGCCAAGACCGGAGGGACGAGCAGTACTTC
NA | TRBJ1-5 | NA | TRBV2 | CASSEIQVAQPQHF | TGTGCCAGCAGTGAAATCCAGGTGGCTCAGCCCCAGCATTTT
NA | TRBJ2-7 | NA | TRBV6-2/TRBV6-3 | CASSRTASSYEQYF | TGTGCCAGCAGTCGGACTGCCAGCTCCTACGAGCAGTACTTC
NA | TRBJ1-5 | NA | TRBV28 | CASAGRNQPQHF | TGTGCCAGCGCCGGTCGCAATCAGCCCCAGCATTTT
NA | TRBJ1-1 | NA | TRBV10-3 | CAISDHSVPEAFF | TGTGCCATCAGTGACCATTCAGTACCTGAAGCTTTCTTT
NA | TRBJ2-1 | once | TRBV15 | CATSRLYNEQFF | TGTGCCACCAGCAGACTATACAATGAGCAGTTCTTC
NA | TRBJ1-4 | few | TRBV28 | CASVSLWAQGNEKLFF | TGTGCCAGCGTAAGCCTGTGGGCGCAGGGGAACGAAAAACTGTTTTTT
TRBD2 | TRBJ2-1 | NA | TRBV9 | CASSFNGAGVYNEQFF | TGTGCCAGCAGCTTCAACGGAGCGGGAGTCTACAATGAGCAGTTCTTC
TRBD2 | TRBJ2-1 | NA | TRBV19 | CASSSSLADNEQFF | TGTGCCAGTAGTTCTTCCCTAGCGGACAATGAGCAGTTCTTC
TRBD1 | TRBJ1-2 | NA | TRBV18 | CASSPRQGVDGYTF | TGTGCCAGCTCACCCCGACAGGGTGTGGATGGCTACACCTTC
NA | TRBJ1-1 | NA | TRBV2 | CASSEVPGMGTEAFF | TGTGCCAGCAGTGAAGTTCCGGGGATGGGCACTGAAGCTTTCTTT